This passage covers 11 T cell receptor beta chains from one sample sequenced in a study of blood T cells in healthy people across ages. The authors ran a second PCR of roughly 7 to 11 cycles using a sample-barcoded 5' primer and a J-beta primer mix. In TCRdb, the 5' RACE reads were re-called with MiXCR into one record per CDR3 protein. Among approximately 600,000 distinct CDR3 sequences listed, around 54% were seen once. The specimen was blood. All receptors come from a man aged 55 to 70 in good health.

This clonotype was observed once. This chain joins TRBV20-1 and TRBJ1-6; no firm D call. V was cut by 0 bases and J by 14 bases, with 20 bases left in between. Germline assignment: CDR1 DFQATT and CDR2 SNEGSKA (reference sequence). The CDR3 runs to 15 residues. The CDR3 nucleotides read TGCAGTGCTAGAGATGGGAAGGCCAGTGGTAGGGCCCTCCACTTT. It is translated as CSARDGKASGRALHF.

This clonotype was recorded a few times. This chain links TRBV20-1 with TRBJ2-5; either TRBD1 or TRBD2 may fit D (5 bases each). The CDR3 spans 12 residues. CDR1 DFQATT and CDR2 SNEGSKA come from the germline V gene (reference sequence). V dropped 6 bases and J dropped 5 bases, with 13 bases sitting between them. The CDR3 reads CSARRQGETQYF. CDR3 DNA sequence: TGCAGTGCCAGGAGGCAGGGCGAGACCCAGTACTTC.

The sample holds many counts of this clonotype. The junction differs from germline at one of its ends, possibly a read error. This rearrangement joins TRBV12-3 or TRBV12-4 to TRBJ2-5; D uncertain. The CDR3 totals 13 residues. DNA for the CDR3: TGTGCCAGCAGCTTAGTCCGTGGGGAGACCCAGTACTTC. Translation: CASSLVRGETQYF.

The rearrangement links TRBV20-1 to TRBJ1-1; a weak D match, TRBD1 (6 bases). Germline assignment: CDR1 DFQATT and CDR2 SNEGSKA (reference sequence). V shed 1 base and J shed 0 bases, with 21 bases lying between them. The CDR3 runs to 18 residues. In DNA form, the CDR3 reads TGCAGTGCTAGAGGTGAGCGGGGGCGGAACCCCATGAACACTGAAGCTTTCTTT. This sequence encodes CSARGERGRNPMNTEAFF.

This chain uses TRBV20-1 with TRBJ1-3; D is uncertain. The germline CDR1 and CDR2 sequences are DFQATT and SNEGSKA (reference sequence). This CDR3 has 14 residues. Trimming left V 6 bases short and J 0 bases short, with 12 bases between. The CDR3 region has the DNA TGCAGTGCAGGACCCAGCAGCTCTGGAAACACCATATATTTT. Translated, it gives CSAGPSSSGNTIYF.

This chain joins TRBV12-3 or TRBV12-4 and TRBJ2-1; D remains unclear. Trimming cost V 3 bases and J 6 bases, with 18 bases left between them. CDR3 length: 16 amino acids. The CDR3 DNA follows: TGTGCCAGCAGTTTTTACGGATATCCCCTTTCCAATGAGCAGTTCTTC. It is translated as CASSFYGYPLSNEQFF.

This clonotype was observed a handful of times. The chain is built from TRBV10-1 and TRBJ2-3, with 10 bases matching TRBD2. This CDR3 contains 13 residues. CDR1 is WNHNN, CDR2 SYGVQD, per germline (reference sequence). Trimming took 8 bases from V and 9 from J; bases not matched to a gene: 8. CDR3 sequence reads: CASGTSGDATQYF. The CDR3 DNA follows: TGCGCCAGCGGCACTAGCGGGGACGCGACGCAGTATTTT.

This chain connects TRBV11-3 to TRBJ1-5; 7 bases are a match to TRBD1. V dropped 5 bases and J dropped 0; count of bases not matched to a gene: 4. The V gene's germline CDR1 is SGHNT and CDR2 YENEEA. This CDR3 has 15 residues. CDR3 region: CASSLRTGSNQPQHF. The DNA of the CDR3 is TGTGCCAGCAGCCTACGGACAGGTAGCAATCAGCCCCAGCATTTT. The variable domain in full, with the rest retrieved from reference TRBV11-3 and TRBJ1-5, is EAGVVQSPRYKIIEKKQPVAFWCNPISGHNTLYWYLQNLGQGPELLIRYENEEAVDDSQLPKDRFSAERLKGVDSTLKIQPAELGDSAVYLCASSLRTGSNQPQHFGDGTRLSIL.

V and J are TRBV18 and TRBJ1-1, with D perhaps matching TRBD1 (5 bases). The V end lost 4 bases, the J end lost 7 bases, and 16 bases lay between the germline ends. The germline gives CDR1 KGHSH, CDR2 LQKENI. The CDR3 totals 14 residues. DNA for the CDR3: TGTGCCAGCTCACGTGGGACCGGAGGAGGTGAAGCTTTCTTT. It encodes CASSRGTGGGEAFF.

The chain recombines TRBV12-3 or TRBV12-4 with TRBJ2-5, with a tentative D call TRBD1 (5 bases). The CDR3 loop spans 14 amino acids. The V gene lost 6 bases and the J gene lost 5 bases, with 16 bases spanning the gap. CDR3 coding DNA: TGTGCCAGCAGCATAGGGATTAAGGGGGAGACCCAGTACTTC. This codes for CASSIGIKGETQYF.

This clonotype showed up just a few times. The CDR3 protein is CASSPPTMTGQETQYF. CDR3 in DNA: TGCGCCAGCAGCCCCCCGACGATGACCGGCCAAGAGACCCAGTACTTC. This chain joins TRBV4-1 and TRBJ2-5, with D hard to call. The V gene lost 4 bases and the J gene lost 1 base, with 16 bases spanning the gap. CDR1 is MGHRA and CDR2 is YSYEKL in the germline V gene. The CDR3 spans 16 residues.